Below are 18 T cell receptor beta chains sequenced from a single sample in a study of cutaneous CD30+ T cell lymphoproliferative disorder and hepatitis E. Data came from immunoSEQ multiplex PCR; TCRdb stores just in-frame clones and leaves some out. The sample consists of more than 6,500 clones, 65% to 75% of them appearing once. The sample consisted of blood. The receptors originated from a human donor with a cutaneous T cell lymphoproliferative disorder associated with hepatitis E virus.

The V gene is TRBV11-2, the J gene TRBJ2-7, with 7 bases identical to TRBD1. CDR1 and CDR2 (germline): SGHAT, FQNNGV. V gave up 7 bases and J gave up 6 bases; unmatched junction bases: 9. CDR3 length: 13 amino acids. CDR3 amino acids: CASTHITGVEQYF. CDR3 nucleotides: TGTGCCAGCACCCACATCACAGGGGTCGAGCAGTACTTC. The whole variable domain, remainder taken from reference TRBV11-2 and TRBJ2-7, is EAGVAQSPRYKIIEKRQSVAFWCNPISGHATLYWYQQILGQGPKLLIQFQNNGVVDDSQLPKDRFSAERLKGVDSTLKIQPAKLEDSAVYLCASTHITGVEQYFGPGTRLTVT.

Remarks on this clone: The junction and the germline gene differ at one end; a read error may be behind it. The genes are TRBV4-1 and TRBJ2-5; the D gene is possibly TRBD2 (5 bases). The end of the DNA fits TRBJ2-7 better, so the J call may be wrong. The CDR3 consists of 17 residues. Germline lookup yields CDR1 MGHRA and CDR2 YSYEKL. CDR3 DNA sequence: TGCGCTAGCAGCCAAGAAGGCAGCCGGGGTGGATTGAACGAGCAGTACTTC. Amino acid sequence: CASSQEGSRGGLNEQYF.

The genes are TRBV10-1 and TRBJ2-3; TRBD1 is a possible D gene (6 bases). Trimming left V 0 bases short and J 7 bases short, with 23 bases between. Germline CDR1 is WNHNN and CDR2 is SYGVQD (reference sequence). The CDR3 is 18 residues long. As DNA, the CDR3 is TGCGCCAGCAGTGAGTCCCTTCTTAGCTACCGGGACATTAATACGCAGTATTTT. Translating gives CASSESLLSYRDINTQYF.

J is TRBJ2-7 and V is TRBV5-1; possibly TRBD1 for D (6 bases). Trimming left V 4 bases short and J 2 bases short, with 16 bases between. The CDR3 contains 15 residues. Germline V lookup: CDR1 SGHRS, CDR2 YFSETQ. The chain's CDR3 is CASSLEGHWAYEQYF. CDR3 bases: TGCGCCAGCAGCCTAGAGGGACACTGGGCCTACGAGCAGTACTTC.

This clone was seen a single time. The J gene is TRBJ2-7, the V gene TRBV29-1; D tentatively fits TRBD1 or TRBD2 (5 bases each). The CDR3 totals 12 residues. The V gene lost 4 bases and the J gene lost 3 bases, with 10 bases spanning the gap. Germline V CDR1 and CDR2: SQVTM, ANQGSEA. The CDR3: CSVVGDSYEQYF. CDR3 coding DNA: TGCAGCGTTGTGGGAGACAGCTACGAGCAGTACTTC.

V is TRBV19 and J is TRBJ2-5, with D possibly being TRBD2 (6 bases). With 3 bases removed from V and 1 base from J, the gap between germline ends came to 15 bases. Germline-derived CDR1 and CDR2 are LNHDA and SQIVND (reference sequence). This CDR3 has 16 residues. The CDR3 sequence is CASSIVSGGGQETQYF. The CDR3, as DNA: TGTGCCAGTAGTATTGTTAGCGGCGGAGGCCAAGAGACCCAGTACTTC.

There are a few counts of this clone. This chain joins TRBV7-2 and TRBJ2-2; D tentatively reads TRBD1 or TRBD2 (5 bases each). V shed 6 bases and J shed 6 bases, with 14 bases lying between them. CDR1 SGHTA and CDR2 FQGNSA come from the germline V gene. The CDR3 has 14 amino acids. CDR3: CASRDSGTSGELFF. The CDR3 region has the DNA TGTGCCAGCAGAGACTCAGGGACGTCCGGGGAGCTGTTTTTT.

The chain recombines TRBV28 with TRBJ1-3, with 10 positions matching TRBD1. The CDR3 is 17 residues long. From germline, CDR1 is MDHEN and CDR2 SYDVKM. The CDR3 loop is CSSGPGQGYLSGNTIYF. The CDR3 nucleotides are TGTTCCTCCGGCCCGGGACAGGGGTATCTCTCCGGAAACACCATATATTTT.

The chain recombines TRBV4-3 with TRBJ2-7; D ambiguous. Trimming took 2 bases from V and 1 from J, leaving 12 bases between them. Germline V CDR1 and CDR2: LGHNA, YSLEER. This CDR3 has 15 residues. Here the CDR3 DNA reads TGCGCCAGCAGCCAAACCCTTACGGGTTCCTACGAGCAGTACTTC. As protein: CASSQTLTGSYEQYF.

The chain is built from TRBV6-5 and TRBJ2-7; D remains unclear. In germline, CDR1 is MNHEY, CDR2 SVGAGI. This CDR3 contains 14 residues. V lost 0 bases to trimming and J lost 1 base, with 7 bases between them. The CDR3 DNA follows: TGTGCCAGCAGTTACTCGTCCGGGTCCTACGAGCAGTACTTC. This translates into CASSYSSGSYEQYF.

This chain connects TRBV4-1 to TRBJ2-7; 9 positions agree with TRBD1. This CDR3 spans 13 amino acids. Per germline, CDR1 MGHRA and CDR2 YSYEKL. V trimming: 6 bases; J trimming: 2 bases; junction bases outside the gene matches: 2. The CDR3 DNA sequence: TGCGCCAGCAGGGGGACAGGGACCTACGAGCAGTACTTC. Its translation: CASRGTGTYEQYF.

The chain has TRBV29-1 and TRBJ2-5, with D maybe TRBD1 (6 bases). Germline CDR1 and CDR2: SQVTM and ANQGSEA. The germline V and J ends were trimmed by 5 bases and 5 bases, with 12 bases remaining between them. There are 12 residues in the CDR3. This CDR3 is CSVNRDGETQYF. In nucleotides, the CDR3 is TGCAGCGTTAACAGGGATGGCGAGACCCAGTACTTC.

V gene TRBV2 combines with J gene TRBJ1-1; TRBD1 agrees at 7 bases. V was clipped by 10 bases and J by 0 bases; unmatched bases: 11. Germline assignment: CDR1 SNHLY and CDR2 FYNNEI. CDR3 length: 15 residues. This chain's CDR3 is CATNRGASMNTEAFF. The CDR3, as DNA: TGTGCCACTAACAGGGGAGCAAGCATGAACACTGAAGCTTTCTTT.

The V and J genes are TRBV23-1 and TRBJ2-5; D perhaps matches TRBD1 (7 bases). TRBV23-1 falls under the ORF class, with uncertain function. The CDR3 has 14 residues. V was cut by 2 bases and J by 2 bases, with 9 bases left in between. The CDR3 protein is CASSQAGQQETQYF. The DNA of the CDR3 is TGCGCCAGCAGTCAAGCGGGACAGCAAGAGACCCAGTACTTC.

This chain joins TRBV28 and TRBJ2-7, with D tentatively TRBD2 (6 bases). CDR1 is MDHEN, CDR2 SYDVKM, per germline. V was clipped by 5 bases and J by 6 bases, with 20 bases between them. This CDR3 is built from 15 residues. CDR3 nucleotide sequence: TGTGCCAGCAGTCCCCTCCGGGAACTCGGGAGCGAGCAGTACTTC. It is translated as CASSPLRELGSEQYF.

The rearrangement joins TRBV23-1 to TRBJ2-1; no clear D. TRBV23-1 is sorted into the ORF group, with uncertain function. The CDR3 is 15 amino acids. Trimming shortened V by 4 bases and J by 3 bases, and 13 bases separated the two germline ends. Here the CDR3 DNA reads TGCGCCAGCAGTCTTGGGTTAATGTACTACAATGAGCAGTTCTTC. Translation gives CASSLGLMYYNEQFF.

The J gene is TRBJ2-1, the V gene TRBV29-1, with 7 bases aligning to TRBD2. The germline V gene encodes CDR1 SQVTM and CDR2 ANQGSEA. The CDR3 sequence is 13 residues long. V shed 8 bases, J shed 2 bases, and the junction held 6 bases outside the gene matches. CDR3 loop: CSLGLSTYNEQFF. The CDR3 nucleotides read TGCAGCTTGGGACTATCGACCTACAATGAGCAGTTCTTC.

This chain connects TRBV7-2 to TRBJ2-2, with 8 bases lining up with TRBD2. The CDR3 has 19 amino acids. Trimming cost V 3 bases and J 5 bases; bases outside gene matches: 17. Germline assignment: CDR1 SGHTA and CDR2 FQGNSA. The CDR3 coding sequence is TGTGCCAGCAGCTTTCCCTTAACCCTCGGGAGGGGGGAAACCGGGGAGCTGTTTTTT. This encodes CASSFPLTLGRGETGELFF. The full variable domain, rest sourced from reference TRBV7-2 and TRBJ2-2, is GAGVSQSPSNKVTEKGKDVELRCDPISGHTALYWYRQSLGQGLEFLIYFQGNSAPDKSGLPSDRFSAERTGGSVSTLTIQRTQQEDSAVYLCASSFPLTLGRGETGELFFGEGSRLTVL.